One and the same sample provided the 6 T cell receptor beta chains below, sequenced in a study of Ad26.COV2.S vaccination and SARS-CoV-2 variants. The treatment is: some 20 received Ad26.COV2.S at low or high dose, single or two shots; 5 received placebo; per-sample allocation not given. The investigators took samples on day 63 after the first vaccine or placebo injection. The method was immunoSEQ multiplex PCR; TCRdb's version includes in-frame clones alone and lacks a portion of them. The sample lists some 290,000 clones, around four fifths occurring once. The sample consisted of peripheral blood, taken in a trial of Ad26.COV2.S vaccine versus placebo. The receptor set was obtained from a person aged 18-65 years who received the Ad26.COV2.S COVID-19 vaccine or a placebo.

The V gene is TRBV7-3, the J gene TRBJ2-7, with 14 nucleotides matching TRBD2. The CDR3 consists of 18 residues. V lost 4 bases to trimming and J lost 0 bases; unmatched junction nucleotides: 8. CDR1 is SGHTA, CDR2 FQGTGA, per germline. The DNA for the CDR3 is TGTGCCAGCAGCTCCGGGACTAGCGGGGGTTTTCACTCCTACGAGCAGTACTTC. Translating it yields CASSSGTSGGFHSYEQYF. The full variable domain, rest sourced from reference TRBV7-3 and TRBJ2-7, is GAGVSQTPSNKVTEKGKYVELRCDPISGHTALYWYRQSLGQGPEFLIYFQGTGAADDSGLPNDRFFAVRPEGSVSTLKIQRTERGDSAVYLCASSSGTSGGFHSYEQYFGPGTRLTVT.

The V and J genes are TRBV29-1 and TRBJ1-4; 8 bases are a match to TRBD1. CDR3 length: 13 amino acids. Germline-derived CDR1 and CDR2 are SQVTM and ANQGSEA. With 4 bases clipped from V and 7 bases from J, the junction kept 5 bases outside the gene matches. The CDR3 is CSVGSTGAEKLFF. As DNA, the CDR3 is TGCAGCGTTGGCTCGACAGGGGCTGAAAAACTGTTTTTT.

As to this clone: The identical CDR3 is also encoded by other nucleotide sequences in the sample. The chain has TRBV18 and TRBJ1-5; 7 nucleotides line up with TRBD1. Trimming cost V 6 bases and J 4 bases; bases outside gene matches: 3. CDR1 is KGHSH and CDR2 is LQKENI in the germline V gene. CDR3 length: 13 amino acids. As DNA, the CDR3 is TGTGCCAGCTCTCCGGGACAGAATCAGCCCCAGCATTTT. Its translation is CASSPGQNQPQHF.

The chain carries TRBV3-1 (or the pseudogene TRBV3-2) and TRBJ1-1, with 7 bases fitting TRBD1. The CDR3 loop spans 14 amino acids. Trimming cost V 0 bases and J 11 bases; bases outside gene matches: 9. CDR1 is LGHDT and CDR2 is YNNKEL in the germline V gene (reference sequence). The DNA for the CDR3 is TGTGCCAGCAGCCAAGAACCCCCTGGGACAGCTGCTTTCTTT. Protein product: CASSQEPPGTAAFF.

The chain combines TRBV5-5 with TRBJ2-1; perhaps TRBD1 as D (6 bases). The CDR3 spans 15 residues. Trimming pared 2 bases from V and 0 bases from J, leaving 9 bases between. CDR1 and CDR2 (germline): SGHKS, YYEKEE (reference sequence). The CDR3 nucleotides read TGTGCCAGCAGCTTAGGACAGTACTCCTACAATGAGCAGTTCTTC. Protein sequence: CASSLGQYSYNEQFF.

The rearrangement links TRBV12-3 or TRBV12-4 to TRBJ2-7, with D possibly being TRBD1 (5 bases). There are 13 residues in the CDR3. V was trimmed by 6 bases and J by 4 bases, leaving 13 bases between them. CDR3 residues: CASSRTPLYEQYF. The CDR3 DNA is TGTGCCAGCAGCCGGACACCGTTATACGAGCAGTACTTC.